This T cell receptor beta chain was profiled in a study of T cell repertoires in cytomegalovirus infection. This CDR3 contains 16 residues. CDR1 and CDR2 from the germline V gene are MNHNS and SASEGT. V was clipped by 4 bases and J by 1 base, with 13 bases between them. One entry per CDR3 protein results from TCRdb running MiXCR on the reads. The sample lists more than 350,000 distinct CDR3 sequences; about 33% were seen once. Study results and limitations: Clonotype analysis showed dominance of the ex vivo response by HLA-C-restricted CMV-specific TCR beta clonotypes. The cumulative frequency of public TCR beta families distinguished individuals who carried CMV together with the relevant HLA.

As concerns this clonotype: The antigen is undetermined.

Sequences were obtained from PBMCs. The rearrangement joins TRBV6-1 to TRBJ2-2; D ambiguous. The TCR originated in a human donor in good health (CMV status not recorded). Some clones in this sample may be carry-over from other donors' samples. CDR3 DNA sequence: TGTGCCAGCAGTGTCGCAGCGAACTTGAACACCGGGGAGCTGTTTTTT. It encodes CASSVAANLNTGELFF.